The 10 T cell receptor beta chains below all came from one sample that was sequenced in a study of shared clonotypes between healthy human individuals. The method was immunoSEQ multiplex PCR; TCRdb's version includes in-frame clones alone and lacks a portion of them. This table has more than 400,000 clones, 70% to 80% appearing once. Sequencing input: PBMCs. These TCRs come from a woman in her thirties or forties in good health. Some clones in this sample may be carry-over from other donors' samples.

The chain has TRBV7-2 and TRBJ2-1, with 8 bases aligning to TRBD2. Looked up from germline, CDR1 is SGHTA and CDR2 is FQGNSA. The junction had 13 bases not matched to a gene; V was cut back by 8 bases and J by 4 bases. The CDR3 contains 16 residues. As DNA, the CDR3 is TGTGCCAGCCGGGGGGGGACAACTAGCGGATACAATGAGCAGTTCTTC. Its protein product is CASRGGTTSGYNEQFF.

The chain uses TRBV18 and TRBJ1-5; 8 nucleotides agree with TRBD1. Germline V CDR1 and CDR2: KGHSH, LQKENI. Trimming removed 6 bases from V and 8 bases from J; junction bases left unmatched: 15. CDR3 length equals 16 residues. The CDR3: CASSNTPGQESKPQHF. The DNA for the CDR3 is TGTGCCAGCTCGAACACTCCGGGACAGGAAAGTAAGCCCCAGCATTTT.

Many counts were recorded for this clone. This chain links TRBV28 with TRBJ1-1; tentatively, D is TRBD1 (6 bases). The germline V gene encodes CDR1 MDHEN and CDR2 SYDVKM. The CDR3 is 19 residues long. V lost 3 bases and J lost 4, with 27 bases in between. CDR3 sequence reads: CASSFPGFSGEGLGTEAFF. CDR3 in DNA: TGTGCCAGCAGTTTCCCCGGCTTTTCAGGGGAGGGCCTGGGCACTGAAGCTTTCTTT.

This rearrangement joins TRBV28 to TRBJ2-7; 7 nucleotides align to TRBD1. The length of the CDR3 is 15 residues. V lost 5 bases and J lost 0; bases outside the gene matches: 7. Germline CDR1 MDHEN, CDR2 SYDVKM. CDR3 nucleotide sequence: TGTGCCAGCAGTACCCGGGACAGATCCTCCTACGAGCAGTACTTC. It encodes CASSTRDRSSYEQYF. The full variable domain, its missing parts supplied by reference TRBV28 and TRBJ2-7, is DVKVTQSSRYLVKRTGEKVFLECVQDMDHENMFWYRQDPGLGLRLIYFSYDVKMKEKGDIPEGYSVSREKKERFSLILESASTNQTSMYLCASSTRDRSSYEQYFGPGTRLTVT.

This chain joins TRBV27 and TRBJ2-7; D not certain. V was clipped by 5 bases and J by 3 bases, with 5 bases between them. Germline V gene data show CDR1 as MNHEY and CDR2 as SMNVEV (reference sequence). There are 11 residues in the CDR3. The CDR3 coding sequence is TGTGCCAGCAGTAATGACTACGAGCAGTACTTC. This sequence encodes CASSNDYEQYF.

The chain is built from TRBV4-1 and TRBJ2-7; 7 positions match TRBD1. V lost 3 bases, J lost 2 bases, and 10 bases stayed unmatched. Germline values: CDR1 MGHRA, CDR2 YSYEKL. This CDR3 is 16 amino acids long. The CDR3 is CASSHLDRSRAYEQYF. The CDR3 DNA is TGCGCCAGCAGCCACCTGGACAGGAGTCGCGCCTACGAGCAGTACTTC.

The chain has TRBV27 and TRBJ2-7, with D possibly TRBD1 on 6 matching bases. Germline CDR1 is MNHEY and CDR2 is SMNVEV (reference sequence). This CDR3 comprises 16 residues. Trimming stripped 2 bases from V and 7 bases from J, with 21 bases between. In DNA form, the CDR3 reads TGTGCCAGCAGTTTAGGGGGCACAGGAGTTCTCTTAGAGCAGTACTTC. Its translation is CASSLGGTGVLLEQYF.

The rearrangement uses TRBV12-2 and TRBJ2-7; the table gives TRBD1 as D, unverified against the DNA. TRBV12-2 is annotated as a pseudogene. The CDR3 has 20 residues. The CDR3 loop reads CASRLAIEILDRGWYDEQYF. The CDR3 DNA reads as TGTGCAAGTCGCTTAGCAATCGAAATACTAGACAGGGGGTGGTATGACGAGCAGTACTTC.

This chain uses TRBV9 with TRBJ2-7, with TRBD2 matching over 11 bases. V lost 1 base to trimming and J lost 2 bases; unmatched junction nucleotides: 2. Germline assignment: CDR1 SGDLS and CDR2 YYNGEE. The CDR3 is 15 residues long. The CDR3 spells CASSVTSGGTYEQYF. CDR3 nucleotide sequence: TGTGCCAGCAGCGTAACTAGCGGGGGTACCTACGAGCAGTACTTC.

This chain links TRBV7-8 with TRBJ2-4; D possibly corresponds to TRBD1 (5 bases). CDR1 and CDR2 (germline): SGHVS, FQNEAQ. The CDR3 runs 14 residues. Trimming cost V 1 base and J 9 bases, with 13 bases left between them. The CDR3 sequence: CASSLGTGQGIQYF. Written as DNA, the CDR3 is TGTGCCAGCAGCTTAGGGACCGGTCAGGGCATTCAGTACTTC.